This T cell receptor (beta chain) came from a study of blood T cells in healthy people across ages. This clonotype has only a few counts. The second PCR ran roughly 6 to 12 cycles with a sample-barcoded 5' primer and J-beta primers. One entry per CDR3 protein results from TCRdb running MiXCR on the 5' RACE reads. The table has around 800,000 distinct CDR3 sequences, roughly 44% seen once. The CDR3 sequence is 15 residues long. Germline loops: CDR1 PRHDT, CDR2 FYEKMQ (reference sequence). With V trimmed by 2 bases and J by 7 bases, 6 bases remained unmatched. V usage is TRBV13 and J usage is TRBJ2-1; 9 nucleotides line up with TRBD1. This TCR came from a man aged 60 to 69 in good health. Sequenced sample: blood. The CDR3 is CASSLFGQGKNEQFF. In DNA, the CDR3 is TGTGCCAGCAGCTTATTCGGACAGGGGAAAAATGAGCAGTTCTTC.